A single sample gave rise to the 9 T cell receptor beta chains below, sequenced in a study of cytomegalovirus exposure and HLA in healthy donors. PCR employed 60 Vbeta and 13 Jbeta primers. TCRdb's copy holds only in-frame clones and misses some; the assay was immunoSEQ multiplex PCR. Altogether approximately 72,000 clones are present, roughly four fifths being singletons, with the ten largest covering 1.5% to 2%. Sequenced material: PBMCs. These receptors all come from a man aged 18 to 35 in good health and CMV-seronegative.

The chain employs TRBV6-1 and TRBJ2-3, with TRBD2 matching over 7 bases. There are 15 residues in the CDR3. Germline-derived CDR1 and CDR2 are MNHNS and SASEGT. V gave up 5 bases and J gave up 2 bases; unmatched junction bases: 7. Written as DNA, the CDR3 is TGTGCCAGCAGTAAGCTAGCGGAAGTCACAGATACGCAGTATTTT. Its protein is CASSKLAEVTDTQYF.

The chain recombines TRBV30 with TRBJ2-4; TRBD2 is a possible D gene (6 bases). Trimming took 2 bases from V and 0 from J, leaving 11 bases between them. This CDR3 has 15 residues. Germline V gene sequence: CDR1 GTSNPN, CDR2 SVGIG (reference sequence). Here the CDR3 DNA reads TGTGCCTGGAGTATAGGAGGGACAGCCAAAAACATTCAGTACTTC. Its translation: CAWSIGGTAKNIQYF.

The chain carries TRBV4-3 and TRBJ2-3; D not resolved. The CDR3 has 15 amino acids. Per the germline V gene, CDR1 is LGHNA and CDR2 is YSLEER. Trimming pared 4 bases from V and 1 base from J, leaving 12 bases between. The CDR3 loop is CASSPSTGGTDTQYF. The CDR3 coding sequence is TGCGCCAGCAGCCCTAGTACTGGAGGCACAGATACGCAGTATTTT.

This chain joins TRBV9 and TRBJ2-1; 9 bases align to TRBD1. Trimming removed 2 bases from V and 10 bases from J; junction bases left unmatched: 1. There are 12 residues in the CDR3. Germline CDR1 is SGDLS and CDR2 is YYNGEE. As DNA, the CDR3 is TGTGCCAGCAGCGTCGGACAGGGGGAGCAGTTCTTC. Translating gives CASSVGQGEQFF.

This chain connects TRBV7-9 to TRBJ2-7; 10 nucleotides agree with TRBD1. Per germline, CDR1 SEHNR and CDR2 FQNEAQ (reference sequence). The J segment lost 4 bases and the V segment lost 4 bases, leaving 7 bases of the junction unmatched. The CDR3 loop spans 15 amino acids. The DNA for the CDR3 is TGTGCCAGCAGCTCTAACCGGGACAGGGGTTACGAGCAGTACTTC. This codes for CASSSNRDRGYEQYF.

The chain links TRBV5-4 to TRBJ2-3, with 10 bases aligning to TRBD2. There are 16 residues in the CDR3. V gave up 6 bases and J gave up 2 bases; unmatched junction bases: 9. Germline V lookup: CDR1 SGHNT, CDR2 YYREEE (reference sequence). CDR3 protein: CASTLTSGIHTDTQYF. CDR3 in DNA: TGTGCCAGCACCTTAACTAGCGGGATACACACAGATACGCAGTATTTT.

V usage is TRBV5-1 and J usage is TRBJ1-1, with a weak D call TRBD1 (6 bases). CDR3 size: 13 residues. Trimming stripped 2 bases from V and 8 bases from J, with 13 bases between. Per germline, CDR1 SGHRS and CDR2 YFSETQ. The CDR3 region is CASSFPDSTEAFF. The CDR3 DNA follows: TGCGCCAGCAGCTTCCCGGACAGCACCGAAGCTTTCTTT.

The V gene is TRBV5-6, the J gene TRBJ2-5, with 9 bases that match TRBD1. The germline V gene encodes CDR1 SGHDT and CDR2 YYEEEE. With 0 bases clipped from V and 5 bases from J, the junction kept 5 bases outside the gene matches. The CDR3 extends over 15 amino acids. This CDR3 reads CASSLDRGPLETQYF. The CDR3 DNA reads TGTGCCAGCAGCTTGGACAGGGGGCCTTTGGAGACCCAGTACTTC.

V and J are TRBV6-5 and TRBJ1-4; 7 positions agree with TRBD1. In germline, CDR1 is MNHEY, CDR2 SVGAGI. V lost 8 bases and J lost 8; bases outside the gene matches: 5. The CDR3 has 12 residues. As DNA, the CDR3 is TGTGCCAGCCGACAGGGTAGGGAAAAACTGTTTTTT. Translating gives CASRQGREKLFF.